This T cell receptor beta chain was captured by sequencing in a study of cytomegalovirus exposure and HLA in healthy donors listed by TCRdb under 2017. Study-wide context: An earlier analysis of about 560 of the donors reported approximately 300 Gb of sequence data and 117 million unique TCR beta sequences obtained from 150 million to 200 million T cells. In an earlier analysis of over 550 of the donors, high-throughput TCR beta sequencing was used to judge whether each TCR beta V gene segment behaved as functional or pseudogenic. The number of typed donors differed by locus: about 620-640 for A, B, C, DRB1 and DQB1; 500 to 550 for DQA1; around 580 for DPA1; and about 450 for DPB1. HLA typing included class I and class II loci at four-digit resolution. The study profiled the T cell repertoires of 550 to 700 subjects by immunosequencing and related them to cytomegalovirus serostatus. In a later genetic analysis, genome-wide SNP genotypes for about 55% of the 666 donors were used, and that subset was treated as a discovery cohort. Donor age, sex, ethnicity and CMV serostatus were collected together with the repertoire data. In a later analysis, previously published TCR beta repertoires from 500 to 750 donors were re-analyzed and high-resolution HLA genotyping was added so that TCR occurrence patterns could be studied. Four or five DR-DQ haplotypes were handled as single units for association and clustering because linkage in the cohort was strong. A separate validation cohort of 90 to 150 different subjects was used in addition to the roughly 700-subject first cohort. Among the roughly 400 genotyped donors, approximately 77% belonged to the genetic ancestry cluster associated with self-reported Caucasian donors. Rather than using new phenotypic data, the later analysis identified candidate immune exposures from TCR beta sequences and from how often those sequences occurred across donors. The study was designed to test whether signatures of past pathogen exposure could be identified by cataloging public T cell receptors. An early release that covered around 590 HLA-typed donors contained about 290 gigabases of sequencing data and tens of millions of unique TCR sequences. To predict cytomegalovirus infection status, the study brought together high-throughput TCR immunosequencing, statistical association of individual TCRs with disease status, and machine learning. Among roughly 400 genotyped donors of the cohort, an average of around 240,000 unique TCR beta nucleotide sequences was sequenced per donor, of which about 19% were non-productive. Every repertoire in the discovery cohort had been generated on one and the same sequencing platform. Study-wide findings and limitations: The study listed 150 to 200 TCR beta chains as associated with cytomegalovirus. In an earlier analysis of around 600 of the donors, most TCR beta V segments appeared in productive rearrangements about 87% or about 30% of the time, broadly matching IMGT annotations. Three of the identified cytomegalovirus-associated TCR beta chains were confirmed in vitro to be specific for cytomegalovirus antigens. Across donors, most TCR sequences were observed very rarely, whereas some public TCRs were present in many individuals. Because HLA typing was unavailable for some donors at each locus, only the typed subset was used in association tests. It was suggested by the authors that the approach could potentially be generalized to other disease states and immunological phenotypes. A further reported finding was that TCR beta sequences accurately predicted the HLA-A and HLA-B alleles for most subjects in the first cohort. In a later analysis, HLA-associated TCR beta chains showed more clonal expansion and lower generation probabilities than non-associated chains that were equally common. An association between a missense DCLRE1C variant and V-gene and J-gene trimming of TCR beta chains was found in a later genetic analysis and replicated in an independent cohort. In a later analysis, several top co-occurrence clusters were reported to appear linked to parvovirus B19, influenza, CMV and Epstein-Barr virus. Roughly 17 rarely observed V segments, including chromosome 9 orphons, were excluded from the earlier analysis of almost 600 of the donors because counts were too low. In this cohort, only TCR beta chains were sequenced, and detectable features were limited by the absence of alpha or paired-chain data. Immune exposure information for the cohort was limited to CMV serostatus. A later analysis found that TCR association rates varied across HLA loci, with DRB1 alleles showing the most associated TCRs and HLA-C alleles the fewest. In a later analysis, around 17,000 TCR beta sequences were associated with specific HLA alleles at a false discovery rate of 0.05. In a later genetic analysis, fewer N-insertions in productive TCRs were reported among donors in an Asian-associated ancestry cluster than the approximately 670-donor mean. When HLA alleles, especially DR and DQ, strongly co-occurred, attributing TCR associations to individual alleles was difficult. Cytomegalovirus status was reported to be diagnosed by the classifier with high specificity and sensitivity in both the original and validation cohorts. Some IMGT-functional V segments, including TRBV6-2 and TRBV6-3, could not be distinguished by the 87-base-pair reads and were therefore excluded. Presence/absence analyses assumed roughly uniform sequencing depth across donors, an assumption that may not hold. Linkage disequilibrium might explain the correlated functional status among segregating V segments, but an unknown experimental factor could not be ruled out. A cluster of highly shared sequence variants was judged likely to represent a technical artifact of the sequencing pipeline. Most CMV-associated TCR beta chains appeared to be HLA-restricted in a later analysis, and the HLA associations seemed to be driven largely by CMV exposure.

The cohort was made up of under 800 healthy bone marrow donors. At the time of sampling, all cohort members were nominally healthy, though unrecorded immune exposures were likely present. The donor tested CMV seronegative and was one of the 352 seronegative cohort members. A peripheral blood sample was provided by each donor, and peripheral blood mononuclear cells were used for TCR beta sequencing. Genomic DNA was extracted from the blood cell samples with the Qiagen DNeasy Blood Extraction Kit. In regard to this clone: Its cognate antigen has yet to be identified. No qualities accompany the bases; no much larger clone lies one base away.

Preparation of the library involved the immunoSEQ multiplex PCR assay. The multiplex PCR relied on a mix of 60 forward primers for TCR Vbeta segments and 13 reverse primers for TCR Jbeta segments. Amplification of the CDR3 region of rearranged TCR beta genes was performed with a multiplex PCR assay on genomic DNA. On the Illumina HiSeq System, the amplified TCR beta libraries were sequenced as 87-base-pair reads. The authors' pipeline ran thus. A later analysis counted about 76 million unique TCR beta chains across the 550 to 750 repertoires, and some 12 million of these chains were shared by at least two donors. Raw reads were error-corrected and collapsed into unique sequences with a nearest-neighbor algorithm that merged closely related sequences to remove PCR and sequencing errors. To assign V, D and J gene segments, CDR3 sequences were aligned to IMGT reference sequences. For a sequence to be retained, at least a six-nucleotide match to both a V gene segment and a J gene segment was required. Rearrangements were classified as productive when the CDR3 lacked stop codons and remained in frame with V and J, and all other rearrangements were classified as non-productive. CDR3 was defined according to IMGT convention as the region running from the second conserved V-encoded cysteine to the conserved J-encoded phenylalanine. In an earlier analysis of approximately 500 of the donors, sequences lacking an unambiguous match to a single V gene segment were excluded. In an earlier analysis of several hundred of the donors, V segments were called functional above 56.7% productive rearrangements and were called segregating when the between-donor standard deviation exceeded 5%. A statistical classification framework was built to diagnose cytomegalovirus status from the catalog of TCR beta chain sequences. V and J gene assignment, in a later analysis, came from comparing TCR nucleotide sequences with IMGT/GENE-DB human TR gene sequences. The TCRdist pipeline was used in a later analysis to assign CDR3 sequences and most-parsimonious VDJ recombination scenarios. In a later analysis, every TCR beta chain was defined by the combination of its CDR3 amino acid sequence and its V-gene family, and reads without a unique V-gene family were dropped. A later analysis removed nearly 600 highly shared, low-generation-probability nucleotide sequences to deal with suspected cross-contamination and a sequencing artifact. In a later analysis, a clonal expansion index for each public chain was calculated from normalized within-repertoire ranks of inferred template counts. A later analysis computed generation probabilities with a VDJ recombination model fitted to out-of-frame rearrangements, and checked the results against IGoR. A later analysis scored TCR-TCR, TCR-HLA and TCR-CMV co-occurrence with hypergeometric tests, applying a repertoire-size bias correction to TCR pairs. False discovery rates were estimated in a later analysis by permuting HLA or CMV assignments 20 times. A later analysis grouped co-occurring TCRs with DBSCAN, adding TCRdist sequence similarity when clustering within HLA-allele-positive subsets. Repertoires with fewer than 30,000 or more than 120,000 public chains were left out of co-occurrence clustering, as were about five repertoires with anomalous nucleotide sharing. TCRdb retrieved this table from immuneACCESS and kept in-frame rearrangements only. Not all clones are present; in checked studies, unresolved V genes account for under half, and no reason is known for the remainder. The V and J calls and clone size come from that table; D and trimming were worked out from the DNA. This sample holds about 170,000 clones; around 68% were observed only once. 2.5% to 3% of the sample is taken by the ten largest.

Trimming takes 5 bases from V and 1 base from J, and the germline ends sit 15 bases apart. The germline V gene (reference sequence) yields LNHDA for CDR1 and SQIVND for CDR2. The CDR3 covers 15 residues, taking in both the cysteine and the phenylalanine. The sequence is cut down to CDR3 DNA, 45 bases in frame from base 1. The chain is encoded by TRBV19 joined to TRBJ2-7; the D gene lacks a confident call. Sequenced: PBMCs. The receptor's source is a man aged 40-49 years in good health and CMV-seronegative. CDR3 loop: CASSSLGGSSYEQYF. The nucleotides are TGTGCCAGTAGTTCCCTTGGCGGATCGTCCTACGAGCAGTACTTC.